The source of this T cell receptor (beta chain) is a study of technical replicates of blood from several donors. Profiling relied on immunoSEQ multiplex PCR, and the TCRdb table lists in-frame clones only, not all of them. Here the sample spans roughly 100,000 clones, around 95% being singletons. The clonotype originates from a human donor in good health. The sample consisted of T cells isolated from PBMCs.

The CDR3 coding sequence is TGCGCCAGCAGTGGAACGAAAGGGGAATGGGACACTGAAGCTTTCTTT. Its protein is CASSGTKGEWDTEAFF. V is TRBV10-2 and J is TRBJ1-1; D might be TRBD1 (5 bases). CDR1 is WSHSY, CDR2 SAAADI, per germline. The V gene lost 4 bases and the J gene lost 3 bases, with 18 bases spanning the gap. This CDR3 comprises 16 residues.